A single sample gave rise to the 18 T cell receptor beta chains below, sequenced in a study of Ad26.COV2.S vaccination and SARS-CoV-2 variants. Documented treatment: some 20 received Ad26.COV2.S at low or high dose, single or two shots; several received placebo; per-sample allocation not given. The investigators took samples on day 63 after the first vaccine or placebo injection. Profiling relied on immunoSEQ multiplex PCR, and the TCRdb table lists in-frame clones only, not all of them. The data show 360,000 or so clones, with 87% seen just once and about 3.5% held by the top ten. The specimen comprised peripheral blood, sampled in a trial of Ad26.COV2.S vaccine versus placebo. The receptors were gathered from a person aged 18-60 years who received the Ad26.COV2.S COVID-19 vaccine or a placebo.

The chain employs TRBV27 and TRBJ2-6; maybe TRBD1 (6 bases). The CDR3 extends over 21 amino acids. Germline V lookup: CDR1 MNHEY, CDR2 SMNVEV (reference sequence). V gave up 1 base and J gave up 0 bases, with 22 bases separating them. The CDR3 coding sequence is TGTGCCAGCAGTTTATTTTCCCCAATCGGACAGCTTCGCTCTGGGGCCAACGTCCTGACTTTC. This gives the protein CASSLFSPIGQLRSGANVLTF.

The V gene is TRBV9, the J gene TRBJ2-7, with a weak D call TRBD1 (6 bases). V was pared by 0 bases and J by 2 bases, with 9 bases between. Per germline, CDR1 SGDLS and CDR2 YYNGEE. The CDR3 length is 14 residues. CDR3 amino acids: CASSVGDTAYEQYF. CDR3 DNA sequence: TGTGCCAGCAGCGTAGGGGACACTGCCTACGAGCAGTACTTC. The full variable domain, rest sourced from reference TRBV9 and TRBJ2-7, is DSGVTQTPKHLITATGQRVTLRCSPRSGDLSVYWYQQSLDQGLQFLIQYYNGEERAKGNILERFSAQQFPDLHSELNLSSLELGDSALYFCASSVGDTAYEQYFGPGTRLTVT.

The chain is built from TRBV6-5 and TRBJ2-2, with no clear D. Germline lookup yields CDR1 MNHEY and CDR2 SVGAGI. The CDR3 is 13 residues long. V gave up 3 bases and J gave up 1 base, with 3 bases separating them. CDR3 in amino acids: CASSYLNTGELFF. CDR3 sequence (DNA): TGTGCCAGCAGTTATCTGAACACCGGGGAGCTGTTTTTT.

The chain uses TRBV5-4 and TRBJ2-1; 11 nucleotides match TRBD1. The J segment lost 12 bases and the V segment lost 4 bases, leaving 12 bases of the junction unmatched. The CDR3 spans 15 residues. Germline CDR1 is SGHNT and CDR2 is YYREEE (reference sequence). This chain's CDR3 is CASSKGQGELGGQFF. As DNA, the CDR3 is TGTGCCAGCAGCAAGGGACAGGGGGAGCTTGGGGGGCAGTTCTTC.

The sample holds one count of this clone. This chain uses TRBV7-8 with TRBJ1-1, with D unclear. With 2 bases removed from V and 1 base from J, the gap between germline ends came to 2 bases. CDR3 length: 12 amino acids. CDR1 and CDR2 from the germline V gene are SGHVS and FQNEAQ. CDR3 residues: CASSLSNTEAFF. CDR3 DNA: TGTGCCAGCAGCTTATCGAACACTGAAGCTTTCTTT.

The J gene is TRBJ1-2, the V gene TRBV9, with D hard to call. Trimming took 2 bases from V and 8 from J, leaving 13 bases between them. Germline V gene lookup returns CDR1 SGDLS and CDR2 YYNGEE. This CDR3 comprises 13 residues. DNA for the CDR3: TGTGCCAGCAGCGTGAGAACCGGGGAGGGCTACACCTTC. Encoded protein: CASSVRTGEGYTF.

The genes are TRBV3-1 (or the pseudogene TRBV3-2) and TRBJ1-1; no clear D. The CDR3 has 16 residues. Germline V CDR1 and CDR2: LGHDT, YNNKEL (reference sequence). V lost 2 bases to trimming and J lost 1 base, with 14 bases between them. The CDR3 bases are TGTGCCAGCAGCCAAACTTTTGCCAGGCAGAACACTGAAGCTTTCTTT. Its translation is CASSQTFARQNTEAFF.

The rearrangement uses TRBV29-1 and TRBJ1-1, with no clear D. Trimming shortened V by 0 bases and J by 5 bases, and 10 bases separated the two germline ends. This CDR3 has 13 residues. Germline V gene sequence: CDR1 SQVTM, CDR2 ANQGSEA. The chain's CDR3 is CSVEDLDGTEAFF. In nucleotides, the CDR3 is TGCAGCGTTGAAGATTTGGACGGGACTGAAGCTTTCTTT. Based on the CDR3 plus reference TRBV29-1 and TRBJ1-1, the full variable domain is SAVISQKPSRDICQRGTSLTIQCQVDSQVTMMFWYRQQPGQSLTLIATANQGSEATYESGFVIDKFPISRPNLTFSTLTVSNMSPEDSSIYLCSVEDLDGTEAFFGQGTRLTVV.

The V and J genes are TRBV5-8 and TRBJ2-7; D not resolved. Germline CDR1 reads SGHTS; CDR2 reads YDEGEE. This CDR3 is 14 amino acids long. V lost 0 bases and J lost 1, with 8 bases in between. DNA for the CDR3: TGTGCCAGCAGCTTGGGGGTCGATTCCTACGAGCAGTACTTC. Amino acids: CASSLGVDSYEQYF.

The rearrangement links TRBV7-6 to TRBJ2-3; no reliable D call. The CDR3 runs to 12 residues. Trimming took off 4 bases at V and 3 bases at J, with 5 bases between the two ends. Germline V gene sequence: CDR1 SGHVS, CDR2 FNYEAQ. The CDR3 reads CASSYRTDTQYF. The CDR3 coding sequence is TGTGCCAGCAGCTACCGGACAGATACGCAGTATTTT.

The CDR3, as DNA: TGTGCCTGGAGTGTACTTGGACTCCCGCTCGACTATGGCTACACCTTC. It yields the protein CAWSVLGLPLDYGYTF. The rearrangement uses TRBV30 and TRBJ1-2; unclear D gene. Germline CDR1 is GTSNPN and CDR2 is SVGIG (reference sequence). Trimming took 0 bases from V and 3 from J, leaving 17 bases between them. CDR3 length: 16 residues.

CDR3 DNA: TGTGCCAGCAGCGTAGGATGGGAACAGAACACTGAAGCTTTCTTT. The encoded protein is CASSVGWEQNTEAFF. V usage is TRBV9 and J usage is TRBJ1-1; no definite D call. Trimming pared 0 bases from V and 1 base from J, leaving 10 bases between. The CDR3 runs 15 residues. Germline V gene data show CDR1 as SGDLS and CDR2 as YYNGEE.

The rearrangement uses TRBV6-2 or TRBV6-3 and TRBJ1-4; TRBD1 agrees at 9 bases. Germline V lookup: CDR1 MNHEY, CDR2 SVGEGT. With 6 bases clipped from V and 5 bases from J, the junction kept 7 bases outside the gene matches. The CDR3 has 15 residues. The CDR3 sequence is CASSRTGGANEKLFF. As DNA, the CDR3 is TGTGCCAGCAGCCGAACAGGGGGCGCAAATGAAAAACTGTTTTTT.

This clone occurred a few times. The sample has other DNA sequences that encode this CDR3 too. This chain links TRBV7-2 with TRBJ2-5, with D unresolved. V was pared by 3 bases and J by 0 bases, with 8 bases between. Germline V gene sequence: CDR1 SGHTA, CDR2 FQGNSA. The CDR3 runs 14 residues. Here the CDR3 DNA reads TGTGCCAGCAGCTTGAGCGCGTACCAAGAGACCCAGTACTTC. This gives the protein CASSLSAYQETQYF.

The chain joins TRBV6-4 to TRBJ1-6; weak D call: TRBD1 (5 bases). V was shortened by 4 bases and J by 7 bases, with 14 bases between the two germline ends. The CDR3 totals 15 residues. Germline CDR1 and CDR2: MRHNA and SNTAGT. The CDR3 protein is CASSAQPNRNSPLHF. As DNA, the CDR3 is TGTGCCAGCAGTGCACAGCCGAACAGGAATTCACCCCTCCACTTT.

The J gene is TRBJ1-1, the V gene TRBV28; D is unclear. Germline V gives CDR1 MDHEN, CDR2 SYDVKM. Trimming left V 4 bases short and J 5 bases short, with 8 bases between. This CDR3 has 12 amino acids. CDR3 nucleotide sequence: TGTGCCAGCAGTTCCGGGATAACTGAAGCTTTCTTT. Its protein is CASSSGITEAFF.

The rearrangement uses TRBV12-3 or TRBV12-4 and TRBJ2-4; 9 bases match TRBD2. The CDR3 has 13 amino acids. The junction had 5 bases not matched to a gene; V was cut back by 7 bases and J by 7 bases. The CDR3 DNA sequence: TGTGCCAGCAAGGGCGGGGGGGAGAACATTCAGTACTTC. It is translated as CASKGGGENIQYF.

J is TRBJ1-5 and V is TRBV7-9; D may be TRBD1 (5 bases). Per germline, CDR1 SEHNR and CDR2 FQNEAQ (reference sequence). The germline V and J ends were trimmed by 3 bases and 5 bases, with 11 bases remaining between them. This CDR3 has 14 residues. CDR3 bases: TGTGCCAGCAGCTTTGGGGGAATAGATCAGCCCCAGCATTTT. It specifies CASSFGGIDQPQHF.